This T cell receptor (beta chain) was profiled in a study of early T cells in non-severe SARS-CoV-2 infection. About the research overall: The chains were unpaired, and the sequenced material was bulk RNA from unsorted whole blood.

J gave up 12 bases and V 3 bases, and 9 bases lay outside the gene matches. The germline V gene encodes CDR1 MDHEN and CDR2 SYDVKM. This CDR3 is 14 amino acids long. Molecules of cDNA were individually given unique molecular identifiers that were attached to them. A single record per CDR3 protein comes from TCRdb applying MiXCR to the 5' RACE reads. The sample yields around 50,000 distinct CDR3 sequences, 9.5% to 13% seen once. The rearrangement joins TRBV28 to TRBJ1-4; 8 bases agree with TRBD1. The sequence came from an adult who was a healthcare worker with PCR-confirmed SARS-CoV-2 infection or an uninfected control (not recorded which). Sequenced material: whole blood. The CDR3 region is CASSLAGGRRELFF. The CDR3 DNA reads TGTGCCAGCAGTTTGGCAGGGGGCCGGAGGGAACTGTTTTTT. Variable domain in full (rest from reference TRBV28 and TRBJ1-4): DVKVTQSSRYLVKRTGEKVFLECVQDMDHENMFWYRQDPGLGLRLIYFSYDVKMKEKGDIPEGYSVSREKKERFSLILESASTNQTSMYLCASSLAGGRRELFFGSGTQLSVL.